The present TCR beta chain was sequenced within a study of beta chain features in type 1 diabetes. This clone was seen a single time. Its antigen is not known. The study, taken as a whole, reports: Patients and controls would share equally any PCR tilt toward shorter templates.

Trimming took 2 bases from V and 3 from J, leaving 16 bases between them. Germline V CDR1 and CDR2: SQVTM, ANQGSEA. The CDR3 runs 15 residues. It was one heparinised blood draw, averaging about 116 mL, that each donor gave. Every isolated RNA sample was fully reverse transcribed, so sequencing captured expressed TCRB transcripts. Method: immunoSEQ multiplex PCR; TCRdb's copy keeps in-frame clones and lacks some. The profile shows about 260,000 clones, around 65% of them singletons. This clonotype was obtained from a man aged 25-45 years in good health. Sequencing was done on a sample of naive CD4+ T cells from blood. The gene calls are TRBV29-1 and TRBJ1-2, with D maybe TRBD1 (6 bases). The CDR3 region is CSVESTGGRDYGYTF. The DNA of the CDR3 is TGCAGCGTTGAATCGACCGGGGGCCGGGACTATGGCTACACCTTC.